This paragraph reports one T cell receptor beta chain. This clone's antigen is unknown. It has no much larger one-base neighbor in the sample; base qualities were not kept. Each collaborating institution followed its own protocols to collect whole blood in K2EDTA tubes. Collaborator samples were shipped for TCRbeta analysis as frozen whole blood, isolated PBMCs, or DNA extracted from either sample type. The sample is drawn from a study of blood T cell repertoires in COVID-19 (TCRdb year 2020). About the investigation overall: Samples covering the acute and convalescent phases of COVID-19 were provided by collaborators in the United States, Italy and Spain. The material from the prospective study consisted of cDNA or gDNA derived from T cells, B-cell-depleted T cells, or PBMCs. Deeply sampled blood TCRbeta repertoires from subjects exposed to, actively infected with, or recovered from COVID-19 were included in the dataset. The repertoires were released in a freely available public database intended as a resource for research on the immune response to SARS-CoV-2. Samples came from the ongoing ImmuneRACE study (first 160 participants) plus 1,254 subjects from 6 global collaborators. The sample metadata nearly always contained a de-identified subject ID, COVID-19 status, age in years and sex. Where available, HLA class I and class II types were obtained from metadata supplied by the sample provider rather than from assay-based typing.

The full study reports these points: Clinical and demographic metadata were provided uncurated, with the amount varying by source and participant.

The germline V gene sets CDR1 to MNHEY and CDR2 to SVGAGI. The CDR3 spans 13 residues, from the cysteine through the phenylalanine. CDR3 DNA is the only sequence kept; it has 39 bases, read in frame from the first base. Between the V and J ends, shortened by 6 bases and 2 bases respectively, the junction contains 8 bases. TCRbeta CDR3 regions were amplified from genomic DNA by means of the immunoSEQ Assay, a bias-controlled multiplex PCR. The source study handled its data this way. Nucleated cell counts per sample were estimated from amplification of reference gene primers within the assay. To quantify the absolute abundance of each unique TCRbeta CDR3 rearrangement, sequence reads were collapsed and filtered. For each sample, productive Simpson clonality was calculated by taking the square root of Simpson's diversity index across productive rearrangements. TCRdb took over this immuneACCESS table, retaining in-frame rearrangements with V and J assigned. Such tables are incomplete; in checked studies, under half of the missing clones stem from an unresolved V gene, and the remainder is unexplained. For V, J and clone size, that table is used; D and trimming come from the DNA. For this sample the table gives about 200,000 clones, of which 70% to 85% were detected only once. Roughly 6.9% of the sample lies in the top ten.

This clonotype was sampled from a human donor with acute or convalescent COVID-19. The donor label of this sample is uncertain. Sequenced sample: peripheral blood. In this chain, TRBV6-5 is recombined with TRBJ1-5, with no confidently assigned D gene. Here is the DNA: TGTGCCAGCAGGGGCATTGGCAATCAGCCCCAGCATTTT. It translates to CASRGIGNQPQHF.